This T cell receptor beta chain is from a study of T cells after yellow fever vaccination. Study at large: Preparation of fractions with low cell numbers was performed using SMART-Seq v4 Ultra Low Input.

This clonotype was counted only a few times. Its antigen is not known. UMIs and a universal primer site were added when TCR cDNA was made by 5'RACE template switching. TCRdb re-derived calls from the 5' RACE reads in MiXCR, one entry per CDR3 protein. The sample yields 300,000 to 400,000 distinct CDR3 sequences, around 13% seen once. Notes on the study in general: Overlap between CD4 and CD8 compartments was detected for a small share of clonotypes. Most primary-vaccination clones recurred post-booster (around 95% CD4, about 87% CD8).

Trimming at V came to 1 base and at J to 4 bases, leaving 6 bases not matched to a gene. Germline CDR1 reads LGHDT; CDR2 reads YNNKEL (reference sequence). The CDR3 is 16 residues long. The sequences come from CD4+ T cells sorted from PBMCs, collected 15 days after the yellow fever booster vaccination. The chain recombines TRBV3-1 with TRBJ1-2; 10 bases map to TRBD1. The sequence was collected from a young man who received the YFV17D yellow fever vaccine. The CDR3 loop is CASSQVPGQGGYGYTF. CDR3 nucleotide sequence: TGTGCCAGCAGCCAAGTCCCCGGACAGGGGGGCTATGGCTACACCTTC.